This TCR beta chain was sequenced in a study of T cells after yellow fever vaccination. Study-level information: Fractions of low cell number were prepared using SMART-Seq v4 Ultra Low Input. Study-wide points: Weaker overall, the secondary response nonetheless peaked faster (day 5 versus 15).

In germline, CDR1 is MDHEN, CDR2 SYDVKM. V lost 2 bases and J lost 6, with 4 bases in between. There are 12 residues in the CDR3. The authors made TCR cDNA by 5'RACE template switching, adding a universal primer site and UMIs. Using its own MiXCR run on the 5' RACE reads, TCRdb lists one record per CDR3 protein. This sample yields some 600,000 distinct CDR3 sequences, of which around 17% are seen a single time; approximately 15% belongs to the top ten. In this sample, this clonotype turned up many times. Its specificity is unknown. J is TRBJ2-2 and V is TRBV28; no clear D gene. The sample here was PBMCs, taken 4 to 5 days after the first yellow fever vaccination. The TCR comes from a man between 18 and 29 years old who received the YFV17D yellow fever vaccine. The CDR3 spells CASSLNAGELFF. Here the CDR3 DNA reads TGTGCCAGCAGTTTAAATGCCGGGGAGCTGTTTTTT.